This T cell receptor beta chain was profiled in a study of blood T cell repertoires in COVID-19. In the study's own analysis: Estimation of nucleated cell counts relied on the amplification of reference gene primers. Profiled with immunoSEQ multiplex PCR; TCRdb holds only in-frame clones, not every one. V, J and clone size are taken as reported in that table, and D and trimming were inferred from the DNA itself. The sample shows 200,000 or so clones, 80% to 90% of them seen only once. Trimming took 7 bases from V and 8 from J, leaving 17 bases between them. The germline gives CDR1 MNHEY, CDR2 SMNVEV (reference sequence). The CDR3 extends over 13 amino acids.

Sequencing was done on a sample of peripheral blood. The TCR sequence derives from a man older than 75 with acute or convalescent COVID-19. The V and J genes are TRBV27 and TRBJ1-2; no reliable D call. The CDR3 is CASKSQTREGYTF. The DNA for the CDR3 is TGTGCCAGCAAGTCACAGACGAGGGAGGGCTACACCTTC.